A single sample is the source of the 22 T cell receptor beta chains below, sequenced in a study of CD8 T cells in Susac syndrome. Random hexamers were used to reverse transcribe an amount of about 0.45 to 1 ug RNA. One entry per CDR3 protein results from TCRdb running MiXCR on the immunoSEQ multiplex PCR reads. The repertoire includes about 150,000 distinct CDR3 sequences, 95% of them detected once, and 0.14% to 0.15% sits in the top ten. The material sequenced was CD8+ T cells from PBMCs. All receptors derive from a human donor with multiple sclerosis.

The rearrangement links TRBV5-1 to TRBJ2-7; no clear D. Looked up from germline, CDR1 is SGHRS and CDR2 is YFSETQ. Trimming cost V 3 bases and J 0 bases, with 10 bases left between them. The CDR3 has 14 residues. The CDR3 here is CASSSAESSYEQYF. The CDR3 DNA reads as TGCGCCAGCAGCTCCGCGGAGAGCTCCTACGAGCAGTACTTC.

The CDR3 DNA follows: TGTGCCAGCCAGGGTAATAACGAGCAGTACGTC. Its protein is CASQGNNEQYV. The chain recombines TRBV2 with TRBJ2-7; possible D gene TRBD1, 5 bases. Looked up from germline, CDR1 is SNHLY and CDR2 is FYNNEI. V lost 8 bases to trimming and J lost 5 bases, with 10 bases between them. The CDR3 has 11 residues.

For the CDR3, the DNA is TGTGCCACCAGCACTAGCAGCCCAGATACGCAGTATTTT. Its translation is CATSTSSPDTQYF. This chain connects TRBV15 to TRBJ2-3, with D perhaps matching TRBD2 (5 bases). The germline CDR1 and CDR2 sequences are LNHNV and YYDKDF (reference sequence). Trimming shortened V by 4 bases and J by 4 bases, and 9 bases separated the two germline ends. The CDR3 extends over 13 amino acids.

The chain combines TRBV23-1 with TRBJ2-5, with D possibly matching TRBD2 (6 bases). TRBV23-1 falls under the ORF class, with uncertain function. The CDR3 is 14 amino acids. Trimming shortened V by 6 bases and J by 1 base, and 12 bases separated the two germline ends. This CDR3 reads CASRAGSFQETQYF. In nucleotides, the CDR3 is TGCGCCAGCAGGGCGGGGTCTTTCCAAGAGACCCAGTACTTC.

The chain joins TRBV5-1 to TRBJ2-4, with D possibly matching TRBD2 (5 bases). The germline V and J ends were trimmed by 0 bases and 8 bases, with 12 bases remaining between them. CDR1 is SGHRS, CDR2 YFSETQ, per germline. CDR3 length: 14 residues. This chain's CDR3 is CASSLGGGSDIQYF. DNA of the CDR3: TGCGCCAGCAGCTTGGGAGGAGGTTCGGACATTCAGTACTTC.

This chain links TRBV7-9 with TRBJ2-5; 7 nucleotides match TRBD1. The junction had 15 bases not matched to a gene; V was cut back by 6 bases and J by 2 bases. Germline CDR1 reads SEHNR; CDR2 reads FQNEAQ (reference sequence). CDR3 length: 17 amino acids. The CDR3 DNA follows: TGTGCCAGCAGAACCGATGGGTCGGCAGGGGGTCAAGAGACCCAGTACTTC. It specifies CASRTDGSAGGQETQYF.

The CDR3 DNA reads as TGTGCTAGTGGTTTGGTAGTTGGACGGGGCCTAGCTGAAGCTTTCTTT. This codes for CASGLVVGRGLAEAFF. This rearrangement joins TRBV12-5 to TRBJ1-1; D is possibly TRBD1 (5 bases). The CDR3 runs 16 residues. Per the germline V gene, CDR1 is LGHNT and CDR2 is FRNRAP. The V and J ends lost 0 bases and 6 bases respectively, with 17 bases between them.

The chain combines TRBV6-1 with TRBJ2-7; 7 nucleotides agree with TRBD1. CDR3 length: 13 amino acids. Germline V gives CDR1 MNHNS, CDR2 SASEGT. Trimming at V came to 1 base and at J to 3 bases, leaving 0 bases not matched to a gene. In nucleotides, the CDR3 is TGTGCCAGCAGTGAAGGGGACAGCTACGAGCAGTACGTC. Translation: CASSEGDSYEQYV.

The chain has TRBV27 and TRBJ1-2, with 7 positions matching TRBD1. The germline gives CDR1 MNHEY, CDR2 SMNVEV (reference sequence). The CDR3 has 14 residues. The ends lost 4 bases at V and 4 bases at J; junction bases unmatched: 6. CDR3 sequence (DNA): TGTGCCAGCAGTTCTCCGGGACAGTCCTATGGCTACACCTTC. It yields the protein CASSSPGQSYGYTF.

This clonotype showed up just once. This rearrangement joins TRBV12-3 or TRBV12-4 to TRBJ2-5, with D possibly matching TRBD2 (6 bases). The CDR3 totals 14 residues. The V and J ends lost 1 base and 5 bases respectively, with 11 bases between them. CDR3 sequence reads: CASSLGPAGETQYF. The CDR3 region has the DNA TGTGCCAGCAGTTTAGGCCCGGCGGGGGAGACCCAGTACTTC.

The chain joins TRBV28 to TRBJ2-7, with 10 bases lining up with TRBD2. The CDR3 has 15 amino acids. The junction had 6 bases not matched to a gene; V was cut back by 4 bases and J by 3 bases. Germline V gives CDR1 MDHEN, CDR2 SYDVKM. CDR3 amino acids: CASSSKRGGGYEQYF. The CDR3 nucleotides read TGTGCCAGCAGTTCAAAGCGGGGGGGCGGCTACGAGCAGTACTTC.

The chain joins TRBV20-1 to TRBJ2-7; TRBD1 agrees at 8 bases. J lost 3 bases, V lost 5 bases, and 9 bases had no gene match. This CDR3 is built from 14 residues. CDR1 and CDR2 (germline): DFQATT, SNEGSKA (reference sequence). The CDR3 nucleotides are TGCAGTGCTGGCAGACAGGGGACCTACTACGAGCAGTACTTC. Its translation: CSAGRQGTYYEQYF.

As for this clonotype: One end of the junction is discordant with germline, which a read error may explain. J is TRBJ1-2 and V is TRBV18; no clear D. The germline CDR1 and CDR2 sequences are KGHSH and LQKENI. The CDR3 has 14 residues. In DNA, the CDR3 is TGTGCCAGCTCCCCACCCCCGAGCGGTCGGGGCTACACCTTC. Translating gives CASSPPPSGRGYTF.

This chain joins TRBV2 and TRBJ2-6, with 9 bases identical to TRBD2. Trimming cost V 9 bases and J 2 bases; bases outside gene matches: 5. Germline lookup yields CDR1 SNHLY and CDR2 FYNNEI. This CDR3 spans 15 amino acids. CDR3: CARRGGVAGANVLTF. DNA for the CDR3: TGTGCCAGGCGGGGGGGCGTCGCTGGGGCCAACGTCCTGACTTTC.

The sample holds a few counts of this clonotype. The CDR3 reads CASSQGRSSYNEQFF. For the CDR3, the DNA is TGTGCCAGCAGCCAAGGCCGTAGCTCCTACAATGAGCAGTTCTTC. This chain connects TRBV14 to TRBJ2-1, with unresolved D. The germline V and J ends were trimmed by 1 base and 0 bases, with 7 bases remaining between them. The CDR3 spans 15 residues. Germline V gene sequence: CDR1 SGHDN, CDR2 FVKESK.

The chain has TRBV20-1 and TRBJ1-1; tentative D call: TRBD1 (6 bases). The CDR3 consists of 13 residues. In germline, CDR1 is DFQATT, CDR2 SNEGSKA (reference sequence). The V end lost 0 bases, the J end lost 5 bases, and 10 bases lay between the germline ends. CDR3 coding DNA: TGCAGTGCTAGAGAGGGAAGGGGGACTGAAGCTTTCTTT. Translation gives CSAREGRGTEAFF.

The chain combines TRBV18 with TRBJ1-1, with 8 nucleotides matching TRBD1. V shed 3 bases and J 3 bases; nucleotides not matched to a gene: 12. CDR1 is KGHSH, CDR2 LQKENI, per germline. This CDR3 contains 17 residues. Here the CDR3 reads CASSPGRGPRGDTEAFF. CDR3 DNA: TGTGCCAGCTCACCGGGCAGGGGGCCGCGTGGAGACACTGAAGCTTTCTTT.

The V gene is TRBV4-1, the J gene TRBJ2-7, with D maybe TRBD2 (6 bases). Germline CDR1 MGHRA, CDR2 YSYEKL. CDR3 size: 16 residues. V gave up 1 base and J gave up 2 bases, with 15 bases separating them. The CDR3 loop is CASSQGISGPPYEQYF. DNA for the CDR3: TGCGCCAGCAGCCAAGGTATTAGCGGCCCTCCCTACGAGCAGTACTTC.

This chain connects TRBV7-9 to TRBJ1-2, with a tentative D call TRBD1 (5 bases). Germline CDR1 and CDR2: SEHNR and FQNEAQ (reference sequence). The V end was cut by 7 bases, the J end by 4 bases, with 22 bases between. The CDR3 consists of 16 residues. CDR3 protein: CASIVTEKTEIYGYTF. DNA for the CDR3: TGTGCCAGCATCGTTACCGAAAAGACAGAAATCTATGGCTACACCTTC.

CDR3 residues: CAWIRRGQPEAFF. The DNA of the CDR3 is TGTGCCTGGATTAGGCGAGGACAGCCTGAAGCTTTCTTT. This rearrangement joins TRBV30 to TRBJ1-1; tentatively, D is TRBD1 (6 bases). This CDR3 is built from 13 residues. The germline gives CDR1 GTSNPN, CDR2 SVGIG (reference sequence). V dropped 4 bases and J dropped 6 bases, with 15 bases sitting between them.

The rearrangement links TRBV20-1 to TRBJ1-2; D uncertain. This CDR3 comprises 15 residues. Germline values: CDR1 DFQATT, CDR2 SNEGSKA (reference sequence). Trimming cost V 1 base and J 0 bases, with 12 bases left between them. CDR3 nucleotides: TGCAGTGCTAGAGGGGGATCGACAACTAACTATGGCTACACCTTC. This codes for CSARGGSTTNYGYTF.

The V call is TRBV2, the J call TRBJ2-1; 7 bases fit TRBD1. The V gene end was trimmed by 2 bases and the J gene end by 2 bases; junction bases not matched to a gene: 3. The CDR3 loop spans 15 amino acids. The V gene's germline CDR1 is SNHLY and CDR2 FYNNEI. CDR3 sequence (DNA): TGTGCCAGCAGTGAAAAAGGGGGCGCCTACAATGAGCAGTTCTTC. Amino acid sequence: CASSEKGGAYNEQFF. The full variable domain, rest sourced from reference TRBV2 and TRBJ2-1, is EPEVTQTPSHQVTQMGQEVILRCVPISNHLYFYWYRQILGQKVEFLVSFYNNEISEKSEIFDDQFSVERPDGSNFTLKIRSTKLEDSAMYFCASSEKGGAYNEQFFGPGTRLTVL.